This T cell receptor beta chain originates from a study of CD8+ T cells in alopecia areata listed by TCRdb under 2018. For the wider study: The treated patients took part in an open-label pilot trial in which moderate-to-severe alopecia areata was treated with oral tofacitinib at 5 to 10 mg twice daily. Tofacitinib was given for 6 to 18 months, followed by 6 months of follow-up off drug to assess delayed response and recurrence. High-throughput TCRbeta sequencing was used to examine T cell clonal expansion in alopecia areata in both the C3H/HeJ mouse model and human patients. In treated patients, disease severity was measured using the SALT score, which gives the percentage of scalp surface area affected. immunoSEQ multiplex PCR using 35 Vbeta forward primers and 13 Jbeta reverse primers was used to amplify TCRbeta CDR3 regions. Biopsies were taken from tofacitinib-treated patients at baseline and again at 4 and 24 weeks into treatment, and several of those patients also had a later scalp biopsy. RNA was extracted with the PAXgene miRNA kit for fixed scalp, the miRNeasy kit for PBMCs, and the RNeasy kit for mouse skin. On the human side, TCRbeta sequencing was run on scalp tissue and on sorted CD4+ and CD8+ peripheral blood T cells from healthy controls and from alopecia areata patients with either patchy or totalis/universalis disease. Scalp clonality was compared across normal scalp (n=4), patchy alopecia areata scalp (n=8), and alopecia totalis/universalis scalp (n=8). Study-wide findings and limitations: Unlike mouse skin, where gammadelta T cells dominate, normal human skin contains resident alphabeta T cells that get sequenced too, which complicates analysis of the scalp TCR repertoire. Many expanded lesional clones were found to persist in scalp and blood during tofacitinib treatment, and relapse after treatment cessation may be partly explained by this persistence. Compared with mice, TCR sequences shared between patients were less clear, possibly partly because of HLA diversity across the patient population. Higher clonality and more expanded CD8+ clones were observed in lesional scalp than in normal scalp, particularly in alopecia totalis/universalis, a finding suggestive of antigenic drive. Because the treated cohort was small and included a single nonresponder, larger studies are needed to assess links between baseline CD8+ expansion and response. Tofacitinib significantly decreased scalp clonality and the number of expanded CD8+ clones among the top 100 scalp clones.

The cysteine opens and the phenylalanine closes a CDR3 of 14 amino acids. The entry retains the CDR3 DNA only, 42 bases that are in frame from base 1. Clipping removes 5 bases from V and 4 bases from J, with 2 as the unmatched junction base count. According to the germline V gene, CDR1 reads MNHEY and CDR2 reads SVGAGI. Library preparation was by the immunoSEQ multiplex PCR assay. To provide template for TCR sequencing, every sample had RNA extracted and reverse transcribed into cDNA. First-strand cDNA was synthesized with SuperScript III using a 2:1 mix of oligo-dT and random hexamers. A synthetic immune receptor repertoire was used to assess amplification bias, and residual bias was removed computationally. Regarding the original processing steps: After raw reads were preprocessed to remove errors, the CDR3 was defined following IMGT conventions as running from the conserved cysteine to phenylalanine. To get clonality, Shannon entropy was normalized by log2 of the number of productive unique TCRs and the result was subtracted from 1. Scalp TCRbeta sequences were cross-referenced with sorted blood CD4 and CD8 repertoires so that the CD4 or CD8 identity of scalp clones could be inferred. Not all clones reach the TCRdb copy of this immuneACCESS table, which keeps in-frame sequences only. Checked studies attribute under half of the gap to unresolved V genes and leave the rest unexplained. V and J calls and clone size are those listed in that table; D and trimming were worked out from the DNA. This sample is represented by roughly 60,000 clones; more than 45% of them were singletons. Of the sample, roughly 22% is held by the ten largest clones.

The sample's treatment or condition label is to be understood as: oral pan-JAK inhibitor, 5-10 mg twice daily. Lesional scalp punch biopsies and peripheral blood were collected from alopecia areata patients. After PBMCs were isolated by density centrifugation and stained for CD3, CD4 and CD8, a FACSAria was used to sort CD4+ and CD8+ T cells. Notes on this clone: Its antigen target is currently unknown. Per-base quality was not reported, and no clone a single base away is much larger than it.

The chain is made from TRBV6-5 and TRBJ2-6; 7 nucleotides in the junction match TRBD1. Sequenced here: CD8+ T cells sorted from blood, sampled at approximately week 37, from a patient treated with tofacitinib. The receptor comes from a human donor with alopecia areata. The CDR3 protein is CASSQGVGANVLTF. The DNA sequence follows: TGTGCCAGCAGTCAGGGGGTCGGGGCCAACGTCCTGACTTTC.